Each of the 24 T cell receptor beta chains below was sequenced from the same sample in a study of blood T cells in healthy people across ages. The authors ran a second PCR of about 6 to 11 cycles using a sample-barcoded 5' primer and a J-beta primer mix. From the 5' RACE reads, TCRdb called clonotypes with MiXCR, one entry per CDR3 protein. The sample lists 600,000 or so distinct CDR3 sequences; around half were seen once. Sequencing was performed on blood. The receptors here all came from an elderly man in good health.

Points on this clonotype: Just one base apart from a much larger clone, this may be a read error. The V gene is TRBV6-6, the J gene TRBJ1-2, with 7 bases fitting TRBD1. CDR1 is MNHNY and CDR2 is SVGAGI in the germline V gene (reference sequence). The length of the CDR3 is 15 residues. Trimming at V came to 7 bases and at J to 4 bases, leaving 12 bases not matched to a gene. CDR3 coding DNA: TGTGCCAGCATTGCAGGGGGATCAGGGAGCTATGGCTACACCTTC. Its translation: CASIAGGSGSYGYTF.

This clonotype showed up just a few times. The V and J genes are TRBV6-2 or TRBV6-3 and TRBJ2-4; a weak D match, TRBD1 (5 bases). CDR1 is MNHEY and CDR2 is SVGEGT in the germline V gene. The V end lost 7 bases, the J end lost 5 bases, and 12 bases lay between the germline ends. This CDR3 region has 13 residues. CDR3 sequence: CASKRGPQNIQYF. The CDR3 nucleotides are TGTGCCAGCAAAAGGGGCCCCCAAAACATTCAGTACTTC.

This clonotype was counted only a few times. This chain uses TRBV6-2 or TRBV6-3 with TRBJ2-4; a weak D match, TRBD1 (6 bases). Germline-derived CDR1 and CDR2 are MNHEY and SVGEGT. The CDR3 runs 16 residues. V was shortened by 10 bases and J by 3 bases, with 22 bases between the two germline ends. The CDR3 is CATRFQPGVGKNIQYF. Written as DNA, the CDR3 is TGTGCCACCCGATTCCAACCAGGGGTGGGCAAAAACATTCAGTACTTC.

J is TRBJ2-7 and V is TRBV24-1, with 9 bases aligning to TRBD1. Matching the DNA end better, TRBJ2-5 makes the J call doubtful. CDR1 and CDR2 from the germline V gene are KGHDR and SFDVKD. The CDR3 is 15 residues long. CDR3 in DNA: TGTGCCACCAGTGATATGGACAGGGGCCAGGAGACCCAGTACTTC. Translating it yields CATSDMDRGQETQYF.

The chain links TRBV12-3 or TRBV12-4 to TRBJ2-7, with 12 positions matching TRBD2. The J call is uncertain, as TRBJ2-5 better fits the DNA end. This CDR3 has 15 amino acids. This chain's CDR3 is CASRLAGVDFETQYF. In nucleotides, the CDR3 is TGTGCCAGCCGACTAGCGGGGGTGGATTTTGAGACCCAGTACTTC.

The chain joins TRBV20-1 to TRBJ2-1; TRBD1 aligns across 11 bases. The germline gives CDR1 DFQATT, CDR2 SNEGSKA (reference sequence). There are 12 residues in the CDR3. Unmatched junction bases numbered 4, after V lost 6 bases and J lost 9 bases. The CDR3 nucleotides are TGCAGTGCGGACAGGGGGCGGGGTGAGCAGTTCTTC. Translation gives CSADRGRGEQFF.

Remarks on this clonotype: This may arise from a read error, as a much more abundant clone is one base away. J is TRBJ2-7 and V is TRBV6-5; D gene uncertain. Germline CDR1 is MNHEY and CDR2 is SVGAGI. This CDR3 region has 14 residues. Between the trimmed V and J ends, which lost 2 bases and 3 bases, there was a span of 11 bases. CDR3 residues: CASSYAYKGYEQYF. The CDR3, as DNA: TGTGCCAGCAGTTACGCATACAAAGGCTACGAGCAGTACTTC.

The gene calls are TRBV20-1 and TRBJ1-2; D remains ambiguous. V lost 0 bases and J lost 0, with 5 bases in between. The CDR3 loop spans 13 amino acids. CDR1 is DFQATT and CDR2 is SNEGSKA in the germline V gene (reference sequence). The CDR3 DNA reads TGCAGTGCTAGAGATCCGACTAACTATGGCTACACCTTC. It yields the protein CSARDPTNYGYTF.

The chain joins TRBV9 to TRBJ2-1, with 8 positions matching TRBD2. Germline CDR1 and CDR2: SGDLS and YYNGEE. V gave up 1 base and J gave up 10 bases; unmatched junction bases: 13. This CDR3 has 16 amino acids. The CDR3 loop is CASSVHSTAGAPEQFF. The CDR3 nucleotides are TGTGCCAGCAGCGTACACTCGACAGCGGGAGCCCCCGAGCAGTTCTTC.

This clonotype turned up a few times. The rearrangement joins TRBV6-2 or TRBV6-3 to TRBJ2-7, with 8 bases aligning to TRBD1. Germline CDR1 and CDR2: MNHEY and SVGEGT. V dropped 2 bases and J dropped 3; count of bases not matched to a gene: 15. The CDR3 loop spans 18 amino acids. The CDR3 loop is CASSYPTSRQGRFYEQYF. The CDR3 coding sequence is TGTGCCAGCAGTTACCCAACGTCTCGACAGGGGAGGTTCTACGAGCAGTACTTC.

J is TRBJ2-7 and V is TRBV4-3, with TRBD1 matching over 8 bases. V lost 0 bases and J lost 1; bases outside the gene matches: 5. Germline CDR1 LGHNA, CDR2 YSLEER. The CDR3 has 16 residues. The CDR3 loop is CASSQEPWTGSYEQYF. The DNA of the CDR3 is TGCGCCAGCAGCCAAGAGCCTTGGACAGGGTCCTACGAGCAGTACTTC.

This clonotype has only a few counts. The V call is TRBV27, the J call TRBJ2-3, with D perhaps TRBD2 (5 bases). The CDR3 runs 15 residues. V lost 4 bases to trimming and J lost 1 base, with 12 bases between them. The germline V gene encodes CDR1 MNHEY and CDR2 SMNVEV (reference sequence). The CDR3 bases are TGTGCCAGCAGTTCCCCTGGGCGGGGCACAGATACGCAGTATTTT. Its translation: CASSSPGRGTDTQYF.

The chain employs TRBV12-3 or TRBV12-4 and TRBJ1-2; D is unresolved. V was cut by 3 bases and J by 7 bases, with 6 bases left in between. The CDR3 has 11 residues. DNA for the CDR3: TGTGCCAGCAGTTTCAAGTCTGGCTACACCTTC. This gives the protein CASSFKSGYTF.

The chain's CDR3 is CSATLVLAGGEQYF. In nucleotides, the CDR3 is TGCAGTGCGACCCTTGTTCTAGCGGGAGGTGAGCAGTACTTC. The chain has TRBV20-1 and TRBJ2-5; 11 bases are a match to TRBD2. The CDR3 spans 14 residues. From germline, CDR1 is DFQATT and CDR2 SNEGSKA (reference sequence). V was pared by 6 bases and J by 11 bases, with 14 bases of the junction left unmatched.

The chain's CDR3 is CSGREVQGGEQYF. The CDR3 DNA is TGCAGCGGAAGAGAGGTACAGGGTGGCGAGCAGTACTTC. J is TRBJ2-7 and V is TRBV29-1, with a possible D match to TRBD1 (6 bases). The CDR3 sequence is 13 residues long. Between the trimmed V and J ends, which lost 7 bases and 6 bases, there was a span of 19 bases. Germline V lookup: CDR1 SQVTM, CDR2 ANQGSEA.

This clonotype was seen many times. Here the CDR3 DNA reads TGTGCCAGCAGTCTCAGGGATGGTGAGCAGTTCTTC. Translation gives CASSLRDGEQFF. The chain combines TRBV27 with TRBJ2-1; a possible D gene is TRBD1 (5 bases). The CDR3 totals 12 residues. The V end lost 5 bases, the J end lost 9 bases, and 11 bases lay between the germline ends. Germline V lookup: CDR1 MNHEY, CDR2 SMNVEV (reference sequence).

This clonotype has only a few counts. The chain links TRBV10-1 to TRBJ2-5; TRBD2 agrees at 13 bases. The CDR3 is 17 amino acids. Trimming removed 4 bases from V and 4 bases from J; junction bases left unmatched: 9. CDR1 and CDR2 (germline): WNHNN, SYGVQD (reference sequence). The CDR3 is CASSVAGLAGDGETQYF. In DNA, the CDR3 is TGCGCCAGCAGTGTCGCCGGACTAGCGGGGGATGGAGAGACCCAGTACTTC.

CDR3 sequence: CASSQDLAGGGDTQYF. DNA for the CDR3: TGCGCCAGCAGCCAAGATCTAGCGGGAGGCGGGGATACGCAGTATTTT. The rearrangement links TRBV4-3 to TRBJ2-3; 11 bases are shared with TRBD2. Trimming at V came to 0 bases and at J to 6 bases, leaving 5 bases not matched to a gene. This CDR3 has 16 amino acids. Germline V lookup: CDR1 LGHNA, CDR2 YSLEER.

The gene calls are TRBV12-3 or TRBV12-4 and TRBJ2-2; D is uncertain. V lost 7 bases to trimming and J lost 4 bases, with 10 bases between them. This CDR3 has 13 residues. CDR3 DNA: TGTGCCAGCAAGGGTTACGGCACCGGGGAGCTGTTTTTT. Its protein product is CASKGYGTGELFF.

The rearrangement uses TRBV6-5 and TRBJ2-1, with 7 bases matching TRBD2. The V gene's germline CDR1 is MNHEY and CDR2 SVGAGI. The CDR3 has 19 residues. V lost 4 bases to trimming and J lost 7 bases; unmatched junction nucleotides: 22. This CDR3 reads CASSFSLPGERRERNEQFF. CDR3 DNA: TGTGCCAGCAGTTTTTCTCTCCCCGGCGAGAGGCGGGAGAGGAATGAGCAGTTCTTC.

In its sample, this clonotype was seen a few times. The chain joins TRBV29-1 to TRBJ2-4, with D possibly being TRBD1 (5 bases). The end of the DNA aligns better with TRBJ2-5, so the J call may be wrong. The CDR3 length is 14 residues. Germline V lookup: CDR1 SQVTM, CDR2 ANQGSEA. CDR3 loop: CSVSRAPSGETQYF. Written as DNA, the CDR3 is TGCAGCGTTTCCAGGGCCCCATCAGGGGAGACCCAGTACTTC.

The chain uses TRBV7-9 and TRBJ1-2; D is perhaps TRBD1 (6 bases). This CDR3 region has 14 residues. The V gene lost 2 bases and the J gene lost 7 bases, with 14 bases spanning the gap. Germline V gene data show CDR1 as SEHNR and CDR2 as FQNEAQ (reference sequence). The chain's CDR3 is CASSLIAGTSGYTF. DNA for the CDR3: TGTGCCAGCAGCTTAATAGCCGGGACATCTGGCTACACCTTC.

V is TRBV24-1 and J is TRBJ1-2, with TRBD1 identical over 8 bases. Germline CDR1 is KGHDR and CDR2 is SFDVKD. CDR3 size: 15 residues. V shed 3 bases and J 6 bases; nucleotides not matched to a gene: 8. The CDR3 sequence: CATSDTRQGKDGYTF. CDR3 nucleotides: TGTGCCACCAGTGATACCCGACAGGGGAAGGATGGCTACACCTTC.

The V call is TRBV6-5, the J call TRBJ2-2; the match to TRBD1 covers 7 bases. J gave up 7 bases and V 7 bases, and 15 bases lay outside the gene matches. The CDR3 runs 16 residues. In germline, CDR1 is MNHEY, CDR2 SVGAGI. Written as DNA, the CDR3 is TGTGCCAGCACCTGGGGGAAACAGGGGTTAGGCGGGGAGCTGTTTTTT. Translating gives CASTWGKQGLGGELFF.